A selection of T cell receptor beta chains follows, all from one sample in a study of Ad26.COV2.S vaccination and SARS-CoV-2 variants. Assay: immunoSEQ multiplex PCR; the TCRdb copy retains only in-frame clones and omits some. The sample yields around 450,000 clones, around 91% seen once. Here the sequenced sample was peripheral blood, taken in a trial of Ad26.COV2.S vaccine versus placebo. These receptors all stem from a person aged 18-60 years who received the Ad26.COV2.S COVID-19 vaccine or a placebo. Both conserved end residues are part of each CDR3. The D gene is left open where the match is weak. Size is omitted from some rows. Given values are once, few, many or a class for expanded clones.

v_call: TRBV5-4
clone_size: -
j_call: TRBJ2-1
cdr3_length: 16
d_call: -
cdr3_aa: CASSAGPPNGHNEQFF
cdr3_nt: TGTGCCAGCAGCGCCGGGCCGCCGAACGGCCACAATGAGCAGTTCTTC

v_call: TRBV19
clone_size: once
j_call: TRBJ1-5
cdr3_length: 16
d_call: TRBD1
cdr3_aa: CASRTRDRAFDQPQHF
cdr3_nt: TGTGCCAGCCGAACCCGGGACAGGGCCTTTGATCAGCCCCAGCATTTT

v_call: TRBV5-1
clone_size: -
j_call: TRBJ2-7
cdr3_length: 17
d_call: TRBD2
cdr3_aa: CASRMGLAGYYSYEQYF
cdr3_nt: TGCGCCAGCAGGATGGGGCTAGCGGGATATTACTCCTACGAGCAGTACTTC

v_call: TRBV5-1
clone_size: many
j_call: TRBJ2-5
cdr3_length: 15
d_call: TRBD2
cdr3_aa: CASKGGRGYQETQYF
cdr3_nt: TGCGCCAGCAAAGGCGGGAGAGGGTACCAAGAGACCCAGTACTTC

v_call: TRBV14
clone_size: -
j_call: TRBJ2-1
cdr3_length: 15
d_call: TRBD1
cdr3_aa: CASSQPQGARGEQFF
cdr3_nt: TGTGCCAGCAGCCAACCGCAGGGGGCACGGGGTGAGCAGTTCTTC

v_call: TRBV28
clone_size: -
j_call: TRBJ2-2
cdr3_length: 16
d_call: -
cdr3_aa: CASSLDGGAGTGELFF
cdr3_nt: TGTGCCAGCAGTTTAGATGGCGGGGCGGGCACCGGGGAGCTGTTTTTT

v_call: TRBV11-2
clone_size: few
j_call: TRBJ1-1
cdr3_length: 12
d_call: -
cdr3_aa: CASSLGGGEAFF
cdr3_nt: TGTGCCAGCAGCTTAGGAGGGGGAGAAGCTTTCTTT

v_call: TRBV9
clone_size: few
j_call: TRBJ2-1
cdr3_length: 15
d_call: TRBD2
cdr3_aa: CASSPVGGRGNEQFF
cdr3_nt: TGTGCCAGCAGCCCCGTTGGGGGGAGGGGAAATGAGCAGTTCTTC

v_call: TRBV6-5
clone_size: -
j_call: TRBJ2-1
cdr3_length: 16
d_call: TRBD2
cdr3_aa: CASSSYGGGSYNEQFF
cdr3_nt: TGTGCCAGCAGTTCCTACGGGGGGGGATCCTACAATGAGCAGTTCTTC

v_call: TRBV5-1
clone_size: -
j_call: TRBJ2-2
cdr3_length: 16
d_call: -
cdr3_aa: CASSFRSNKNTGELFF
cdr3_nt: TGCGCCAGCAGCTTCCGATCTAACAAGAACACCGGGGAGCTGTTTTTT

v_call: TRBV14
clone_size: -
j_call: TRBJ2-1
cdr3_length: 15
d_call: TRBD2
cdr3_aa: CASSPGTSGYNEQFF
cdr3_nt: TGTGCCAGCAGCCCCGGGACTAGCGGATACAATGAGCAGTTCTTC

v_call: TRBV7-3
clone_size: -
j_call: TRBJ2-5
cdr3_length: 15
d_call: -
cdr3_aa: CASSLTGSTQETQYF
cdr3_nt: TGTGCCAGCAGCTTAACTGGAAGCACCCAAGAGACCCAGTACTTC

v_call: TRBV19
clone_size: -
j_call: TRBJ2-7
cdr3_length: 14
d_call: -
cdr3_aa: CASSSGTRIYEQYF
cdr3_nt: TGTGCCAGTAGTTCCGGGACAAGGATTTACGAGCAGTACTTC

v_call: TRBV7-2
clone_size: few
j_call: TRBJ2-5
cdr3_length: 17
d_call: -
cdr3_aa: CASSFSSRPGPQETQYF
cdr3_nt: TGTGCCAGCAGCTTTTCGTCACGACCGGGACCTCAAGAGACCCAGTACTTC

v_call: TRBV3-1/TRBV3-2
clone_size: -
j_call: TRBJ2-7
cdr3_length: 12
d_call: -
cdr3_aa: CASSHGIYEQYF
cdr3_nt: TGTGCCAGCAGCCACGGGATCTACGAGCAGTACTTC

v_call: TRBV28
clone_size: -
j_call: TRBJ2-7
cdr3_length: 12
d_call: -
cdr3_aa: CASSLGRYEQYF
cdr3_nt: TGTGCCAGCAGTTTAGGGAGATACGAGCAGTACTTC

v_call: TRBV27
clone_size: -
j_call: TRBJ2-1
cdr3_length: 14
d_call: TRBD2
cdr3_aa: CASSLGLAGGEQFF
cdr3_nt: TGTGCCAGCAGTTTAGGACTAGCGGGAGGGGAGCAGTTCTTC

v_call: TRBV19
clone_size: once
j_call: TRBJ2-7
cdr3_length: 16
d_call: TRBD2
cdr3_aa: CASSIVELAGTYEQYF
cdr3_nt: TGTGCCAGTAGTATAGTAGAACTAGCGGGAACCTACGAGCAGTACTTC

v_call: TRBV11-3
clone_size: once
j_call: TRBJ2-1
cdr3_length: 15
d_call: -
cdr3_aa: CASSRGTSDYNEQFF
cdr3_nt: TGTGCCAGCAGCCGAGGGACTTCGGACTACAATGAGCAGTTCTTC

v_call: TRBV9
clone_size: few
j_call: TRBJ1-1
cdr3_length: 13
d_call: -
cdr3_aa: CASSMGPNTEAFF
cdr3_nt: TGTGCCAGCAGCATGGGACCGAACACTGAAGCTTTCTTT

v_call: TRBV5-4
clone_size: -
j_call: TRBJ2-7
cdr3_length: 15
d_call: -
cdr3_aa: CASSRAGGGSYEQYF
cdr3_nt: TGTGCCAGCAGTCGAGCAGGAGGGGGATCCTACGAGCAGTACTTC

v_call: TRBV6-4
clone_size: -
j_call: TRBJ1-2
cdr3_length: 15
d_call: -
cdr3_aa: CASSDYGTLNYGYTF
cdr3_nt: TGTGCCAGCAGTGACTACGGGACACTTAACTATGGCTACACCTTC

v_call: TRBV4-2
clone_size: -
j_call: TRBJ2-5
cdr3_length: 17
d_call: -
cdr3_aa: CASSQDPSIGGRETQYF
cdr3_nt: TGTGCCAGCAGCCAAGATCCCTCAATCGGGGGAAGGGAGACCCAGTACTTC

v_call: TRBV27
clone_size: -
j_call: TRBJ2-2
cdr3_length: 17
d_call: TRBD2
cdr3_aa: CASSFWLAGGWPGELFF
cdr3_nt: TGTGCCAGCAGTTTTTGGCTAGCGGGAGGGTGGCCCGGGGAGCTGTTTTTT

v_call: TRBV21-1
clone_size: -
j_call: TRBJ1-2
cdr3_length: 18
d_call: -
cdr3_aa: CASSKKGGRCRRDYGYTF
cdr3_nt: TGTGCCAGCAGCAAAAAAGGGGGGCGGTGTAGAAGGGACTATGGCTACACCTTC

v_call: TRBV9
clone_size: -
j_call: TRBJ2-1
cdr3_length: 15
d_call: TRBD2
cdr3_aa: CASSVELAAYNEQFF
cdr3_nt: TGTGCCAGCAGCGTAGAACTAGCGGCCTACAATGAGCAGTTCTTC

v_call: TRBV19
clone_size: few
j_call: TRBJ1-4
cdr3_length: 13
d_call: -
cdr3_aa: CASSPRGVEKLFF
cdr3_nt: TGTGCCAGTAGTCCCCGGGGAGTTGAAAAACTGTTTTTT

v_call: TRBV9
clone_size: -
j_call: TRBJ1-4
cdr3_length: 14
d_call: -
cdr3_aa: CASSVGSTNEKLFF
cdr3_nt: TGTGCCAGCAGCGTTGGGTCAACTAATGAAAAACTGTTTTTT

v_call: TRBV9
clone_size: -
j_call: TRBJ2-5
cdr3_length: 15
d_call: -
cdr3_aa: CASSVGLTSGETQYF
cdr3_nt: TGTGCCAGCAGCGTGGGGTTAACAAGCGGGGAGACCCAGTACTTC

v_call: TRBV19
clone_size: -
j_call: TRBJ2-7
cdr3_length: 16
d_call: TRBD2
cdr3_aa: CASSIEVASGNYEQYF
cdr3_nt: TGTGCCAGTAGTATAGAGGTGGCTAGCGGGAACTACGAGCAGTACTTC

v_call: TRBV10-3
clone_size: -
j_call: TRBJ2-3
cdr3_length: 13
d_call: TRBD2
cdr3_aa: CAITGGGPDTQYF
cdr3_nt: TGTGCCATCACTGGGGGAGGGCCTGATACGCAGTATTTT

v_call: TRBV21-1
clone_size: once
j_call: TRBJ2-3
cdr3_length: 17
d_call: -
cdr3_aa: CASSTIQLADRGVTQYF
cdr3_nt: TGTGCCAGCAGCACTATACAATTGGCGGACCGAGGTGTGACGCAGTATTTT